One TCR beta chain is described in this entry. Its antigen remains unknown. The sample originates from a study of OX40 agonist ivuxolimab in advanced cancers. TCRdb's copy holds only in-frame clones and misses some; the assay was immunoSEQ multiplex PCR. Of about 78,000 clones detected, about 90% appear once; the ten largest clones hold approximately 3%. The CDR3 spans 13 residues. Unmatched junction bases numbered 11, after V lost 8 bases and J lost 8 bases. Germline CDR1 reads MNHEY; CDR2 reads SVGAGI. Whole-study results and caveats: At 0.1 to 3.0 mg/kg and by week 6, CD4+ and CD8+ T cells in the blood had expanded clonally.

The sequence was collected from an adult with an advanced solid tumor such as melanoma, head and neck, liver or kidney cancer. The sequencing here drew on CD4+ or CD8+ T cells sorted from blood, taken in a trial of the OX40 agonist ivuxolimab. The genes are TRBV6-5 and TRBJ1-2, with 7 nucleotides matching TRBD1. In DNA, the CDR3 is TGTGCCAGCGGTGGGAGGGGGCTGAGAGGCTACACCTTC. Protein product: CASGGRGLRGYTF.